These 26 T cell receptor beta chains share one sample of origin, sequenced in a study of blood T cell repertoires in COVID-19. Profiled with immunoSEQ multiplex PCR; TCRdb holds only in-frame clones, not every one. The table includes approximately 31,000 clones, just over 90% detected once. Material: peripheral blood. Receptors were obtained from a man in his 60s with acute or convalescent COVID-19.

This clone has just a few counts. A read error may produce the germline difference seen at one junction end. The chain is built from TRBV7-8 and TRBJ2-7; 10 nucleotides line up with TRBD2. The CDR3 totals 13 residues. Germline V gene lookup returns CDR1 SGHVS and CDR2 FQNEAQ. CDR3 protein: CASSLAGVTEQYF. As DNA, the CDR3 is TGTGCCAGCAGCCTAGCGGGAGTAACTGAGCAGTACTTC.

The J gene is TRBJ2-7, the V gene TRBV14; 8 bases match TRBD1. CDR1 SGHDN and CDR2 FVKESK come from the germline V gene. The CDR3 spans 14 residues. Unmatched junction bases numbered 2, after V lost 3 bases and J lost 1 base. The CDR3 nucleotides read TGTGCCAGCAGCCACAGGGGGCGATCCTACGAGCAGTACGTC. Protein product: CASSHRGRSYEQYV.

Note on this clone: Other DNA variants within this sample encode the same CDR3. The chain combines TRBV6-5 with TRBJ2-5; a possible D gene is TRBD1 (6 bases). Germline V lookup: CDR1 MNHEY, CDR2 SVGAGI. With 5 bases removed from V and 3 bases from J, the gap between germline ends came to 10 bases. The CDR3 is 13 residues long. The CDR3 reads CASSRTGKETQYF. The CDR3 DNA reads as TGTGCCAGCAGTAGAACAGGGAAAGAGACCCAGTACTTC.

The chain carries TRBV9 and TRBJ2-7, with TRBD2 as a possible D gene (6 bases). CDR3 size: 15 residues. V gave up 0 bases and J gave up 5 bases, with 15 bases separating them. The germline CDR1 and CDR2 sequences are SGDLS and YYNGEE. The CDR3 region is CASSVEPSRRDEQYF. The CDR3 nucleotides are TGTGCCAGCAGCGTAGAACCTAGTCGGAGGGACGAGCAGTACTTC.

The rearrangement uses TRBV7-9 and TRBJ2-3; a possible D gene is TRBD1 (7 bases). Per germline, CDR1 SEHNR and CDR2 FQNEAQ (reference sequence). CDR3 size: 14 residues. V gave up 5 bases and J gave up 4 bases, with 13 bases separating them. CDR3 protein: CASSPVRGADTQYF. The DNA of the CDR3 is TGTGCCAGCAGCCCGGTCAGGGGGGCAGATACGCAGTATTTT.

V is TRBV19 and J is TRBJ2-2; D might be TRBD2 (7 bases). This CDR3 region has 16 residues. V lost 7 bases and J lost 4, with 19 bases in between. The germline CDR1 and CDR2 sequences are LNHDA and SQIVND (reference sequence). CDR3 loop: CASTLSGGPTTGELFF. The CDR3 DNA is TGTGCCAGTACCCTGTCGGGGGGCCCGACCACCGGGGAGCTGTTTTTT. The whole variable domain, filled in from reference TRBV19 and TRBJ2-2, reads DGGITQSPKYLFRKEGQNVTLSCEQNLNHDAMYWYRQDPGQGLRLIYYSQIVNDFQKGDIAEGYSVSREKKESFPLTVTSAQKNPTAFYLCASTLSGGPTTGELFFGEGSRLTVL.

This rearrangement joins TRBV18 to TRBJ2-6; D is perhaps TRBD1 (6 bases). Germline lookup yields CDR1 KGHSH and CDR2 LQKENI. The CDR3 is 14 amino acids. Trimming removed 6 bases at V and 2 bases at J, with 8 bases between. CDR3 loop: CASSGQTGANVLTF. The CDR3 nucleotides read TGTGCCAGCTCCGGACAGACTGGGGCCAACGTCCTGACTTTC.

The chain links TRBV6-1 to TRBJ1-4; possible D gene TRBD1, 6 bases. V lost 2 bases and J 4 bases, leaving 11 bases between the germline ends. Germline lookup yields CDR1 MNHNS and CDR2 SASEGT. This CDR3 spans 15 amino acids. The CDR3 here is CASSEPGHLNEKLFF. CDR3 coding DNA: TGTGCCAGCAGTGAACCGGGACACCTTAATGAAAAACTGTTTTTT.

This chain joins TRBV13 and TRBJ2-7; 11 nucleotides align to TRBD2. The germline V gene encodes CDR1 PRHDT and CDR2 FYEKMQ (reference sequence). This CDR3 contains 18 residues. V dropped 1 base and J dropped 5; count of bases not matched to a gene: 13. This CDR3 reads CASSLATSLAGDSHEQYF. CDR3 nucleotides: TGTGCCAGCAGCTTAGCCACCTCACTAGCGGGAGATTCCCACGAGCAGTACTTC.

This clone was observed a handful of times. The chain has TRBV28 and TRBJ1-1; D uncertain. V was cut by 4 bases and J by 0 bases, with 9 bases left in between. This CDR3 has 14 amino acids. In germline, CDR1 is MDHEN, CDR2 SYDVKM. This chain's CDR3 is CASSSPSLNTEAFF. The CDR3 DNA follows: TGTGCCAGCAGTTCCCCCTCTTTGAACACTGAAGCTTTCTTT.

The rearrangement uses TRBV30 and TRBJ1-3, with 8 bases lining up with TRBD1. The CDR3 runs 14 residues. V dropped 6 bases and J dropped 2; count of bases not matched to a gene: 6. The germline V gene has CDR1 GTSNPN and CDR2 SVGIG (reference sequence). The chain's CDR3 is CACLRQGTGNTIYF. In DNA form, the CDR3 reads TGTGCCTGTCTTAGACAGGGGACTGGAAACACCATATATTTT. The full variable domain, its missing parts supplied by reference TRBV30 and TRBJ1-3, is SQTIHQWPATLVQPVGSPLSLECTVEGTSNPNLYWYRQAAGRGLQLLFYSVGIGQISSEVPQNLSASRPQDRQFILSSKKLLLSDSGFYLCACLRQGTGNTIYFGEGSWLTVV.

The J gene is TRBJ1-3, the V gene TRBV30, with D possibly being TRBD1 (5 bases). This CDR3 region has 14 residues. V lost 2 bases, J lost 5 bases, and 13 bases lay in between. The V gene's germline CDR1 is GTSNPN and CDR2 SVGIG (reference sequence). CDR3: CAWSPQGIRNTIYF. In DNA form, the CDR3 reads TGTGCCTGGAGTCCCCAGGGAATTAGAAACACCATATATTTT.

This chain joins TRBV30 and TRBJ1-1; 7 positions match TRBD1. Germline CDR1 reads GTSNPN; CDR2 reads SVGIG (reference sequence). The ends lost 3 bases at V and 1 base at J; junction bases unmatched: 2. This CDR3 is 13 amino acids long. The CDR3 sequence: CAWSTGANTEAFF. The CDR3 DNA sequence: TGTGCCTGGAGCACAGGGGCGAACACTGAAGCTTTCTTT.

The V and J genes are TRBV3-1 (or the pseudogene TRBV3-2) and TRBJ1-2; tentatively, D is TRBD1 (6 bases). This CDR3 region has 13 residues. The V end was cut by 4 bases, the J end by 8 bases, with 14 bases between. Germline lookup yields CDR1 LGHDT and CDR2 YNNKEL (reference sequence). The CDR3 DNA is TGTGCCAGCAGCCTTTTTACAGGGAGCGGCTACACCTTC. Amino acids: CASSLFTGSGYTF.

The chain recombines TRBV4-1 with TRBJ2-7, with 10 nucleotides matching TRBD2. The CDR3 totals 16 residues. V dropped 2 bases and J dropped 0; count of bases not matched to a gene: 4. Germline lookup yields CDR1 MGHRA and CDR2 YSYEKL. CDR3 DNA: TGCGCCAGCAGCCAACTAGCGGGAGTGCCCTCCTACGAGCAGTACTTC. It encodes CASSQLAGVPSYEQYF.

The genes are TRBV11-3 and TRBJ2-1; 8 bases match TRBD2. Trimming at V came to 5 bases and at J to 9 bases, leaving 12 bases not matched to a gene. Germline V gene sequence: CDR1 SGHNT, CDR2 YENEEA. The length of the CDR3 is 15 residues. The CDR3 here is CASSVSGMRESEQFF. In DNA, the CDR3 is TGTGCCAGCAGCGTTAGCGGGATGAGGGAATCTGAGCAGTTCTTC.

The chain is built from TRBV5-1 and TRBJ2-3, with a tentative D call TRBD2 (6 bases). CDR3 length: 15 amino acids. V gave up 7 bases and J gave up 1 base, with 16 bases separating them. The germline CDR1 and CDR2 sequences are SGHRS and YFSETQ. The CDR3, as DNA: TGCGCCAGCGGGATAGACGGGAGTCGCACAGATACGCAGTATTTT. It codes for CASGIDGSRTDTQYF. The variable domain in full, completed from reference TRBV5-1 and TRBJ2-3, reads KAGVTQTPRYLIKTRGQQVTLSCSPISGHRSVSWYQQTPGQGLQFLFEYFSETQRNKGNFPGRFSGRQFSNSRSEMNVSTLELGDSALYLCASGIDGSRTDTQYFGPGTRLTVL.

V gene TRBV12-3 or TRBV12-4 combines with J gene TRBJ2-7, with a tentative D call TRBD2 (5 bases). Trimming cost V 6 bases and J 3 bases, with 12 bases left between them. The CDR3 is made up of 13 amino acids. The CDR3: CASSPRVNYEQYF. The CDR3 coding sequence is TGTGCCAGCAGCCCGAGGGTCAACTACGAGCAGTACTTC.

V usage is TRBV6-1 and J usage is TRBJ1-5; maybe TRBD1 (5 bases). Germline V gives CDR1 MNHNS, CDR2 SASEGT. The CDR3 sequence is 14 residues long. Trimming removed 3 bases at V and 4 bases at J, with 10 bases between. The CDR3 protein is CASSDSGGNQPQHF. CDR3 bases: TGTGCCAGCAGTGATAGTGGGGGGAATCAGCCCCAGCATTTT.

The V gene is TRBV3-1 (or the pseudogene TRBV3-2), the J gene TRBJ2-2; D not certain. The CDR3 contains 13 residues. V was clipped by 1 base and J by 3 bases, with 3 bases between them. Germline-derived CDR1 and CDR2 are LGHDT and YNNKEL (reference sequence). The CDR3 region has the DNA TGTGCCAGCAGCCAAGGCGACACCGGGGAGCTGTTTTTT. Protein sequence: CASSQGDTGELFF.

The chain uses TRBV27 and TRBJ2-1, with 14 bases that match TRBD2. The CDR3 contains 16 residues. Germline V lookup: CDR1 MNHEY, CDR2 SMNVEV (reference sequence). Germline trimming cut 3 bases from V and 9 bases from J; bases unmatched to any gene: 7. CDR3 bases: TGTGCCAGCAGTTTGGTGGGACTAGCGGGAGACCGTGAGCAGTTCTTC. Residues: CASSLVGLAGDREQFF.

CDR3 nucleotide sequence: TGTGCCAGTAATAGCGGGAATACCAATGAGCAGTTCTTC. Residues: CASNSGNTNEQFF. The gene calls are TRBV19 and TRBJ2-1; TRBD2 agrees at 8 bases. Trimming cost V 7 bases and J 6 bases; bases outside gene matches: 5. CDR3 size: 13 residues. CDR1 is LNHDA, CDR2 SQIVND, per germline (reference sequence).

The chain uses TRBV5-6 and TRBJ2-1; the match to TRBD2 covers 8 bases. The CDR3 consists of 16 residues. Germline CDR1 is SGHDT and CDR2 is YYEEEE. The trim removed 4 bases at V and 6 bases at J, leaving 12 bases unmatched. CDR3: CASSLRRSGSPNEQFF. The CDR3 bases are TGTGCCAGCAGCCTGAGAAGGAGCGGGAGTCCCAATGAGCAGTTCTTC.

This chain connects TRBV5-4 to TRBJ1-3; D not certain. The CDR3 contains 13 residues. The V end was cut by 0 bases, the J end by 5 bases, with 6 bases between. Germline V gene data show CDR1 as SGHNT and CDR2 as YYREEE (reference sequence). This CDR3 is CASSLAGRNTIYF. CDR3 nucleotide sequence: TGTGCCAGCAGCTTGGCGGGAAGAAACACCATATATTTT.

In its sample, this clone was seen once. V is TRBV7-9 and J is TRBJ2-1, with D perhaps matching TRBD1 (5 bases). Per the germline V gene, CDR1 is SEHNR and CDR2 is FQNEAQ (reference sequence). V was shortened by 1 base and J by 8 bases, with 12 bases between the two germline ends. The CDR3 totals 14 residues. The DNA for the CDR3 is TGTGCCAGCAGCTTAGTAGGGGTAGGAGATGAGCAGTTCTTC. The encoded protein is CASSLVGVGDEQFF. The whole variable domain, filled in from reference TRBV7-9 and TRBJ2-1, reads DTGVSQNPRHKITKRGQNVTFRCDPISEHNRLYWYRQTLGQGPEFLTYFQNEAQLEKSRLLSDRFSAERPKGSFSTLEIQRTEQGDSAMYLCASSLVGVGDEQFFGPGTRLTVL.

This sequence joins TRBV6-4 and TRBJ2-1; 13 bases line up with TRBD2. The V and J ends lost 6 bases and 8 bases, in that order; junction bases with no gene match: 7. Germline V gene sequence: CDR1 MRHNA, CDR2 SNTAGT. The CDR3 is 15 residues long. CDR3 sequence (DNA): TGTGCCAGCAGCGAACTAGCGGGAGGGCCCTATGAGCAGTTCTTC. Its translation is CASSELAGGPYEQFF.